This paragraph reports one TCR beta chain. Its antigen is unidentified. The study enrolled healthy HIV-negative adults without recent acute infections or vaccinations as donors. V was trimmed by 6 bases and J by 7 bases, leaving 19 bases between them. This CDR3 is built from 14 residues. Germline V CDR1 and CDR2: LNHDA, SQIVND (reference sequence). The sample is drawn from a study of shared clonotypes between healthy human individuals. Study-wide findings and caveats: A handful of donors showed sharing of about 4.6% of naive CD4 clonotypes.

TCRdb's table, derived via immunoSEQ multiplex PCR, lists solely in-frame clones and lacks some. The sample includes approximately 640,000 clones, 90% of them seen just once. The source of this sequence is a man aged 18 to 30 in good health. Some clones in this sample may be carry-over from other donors' samples. The source material was memory CD8+ T cells from PBMCs. Subset in this sample: CD45RO+ cells pooled with CCR7-negative TemRA cells. The rearrangement links TRBV19 to TRBJ2-7; D remains ambiguous. The CDR3 region has the DNA TGTGCCAGTAGGAGACCCGGCCCGAACGGAGAGCAGTACTTC. Amino acid sequence: CASRRPGPNGEQYF. Supplemented by reference TRBV19 and TRBJ2-7, the full variable domain reads DGGITQSPKYLFRKEGQNVTLSCEQNLNHDAMYWYRQDPGQGLRLIYYSQIVNDFQKGDIAEGYSVSREKKESFPLTVTSAQKNPTAFYLCASRRPGPNGEQYFGPGTRLTVT.